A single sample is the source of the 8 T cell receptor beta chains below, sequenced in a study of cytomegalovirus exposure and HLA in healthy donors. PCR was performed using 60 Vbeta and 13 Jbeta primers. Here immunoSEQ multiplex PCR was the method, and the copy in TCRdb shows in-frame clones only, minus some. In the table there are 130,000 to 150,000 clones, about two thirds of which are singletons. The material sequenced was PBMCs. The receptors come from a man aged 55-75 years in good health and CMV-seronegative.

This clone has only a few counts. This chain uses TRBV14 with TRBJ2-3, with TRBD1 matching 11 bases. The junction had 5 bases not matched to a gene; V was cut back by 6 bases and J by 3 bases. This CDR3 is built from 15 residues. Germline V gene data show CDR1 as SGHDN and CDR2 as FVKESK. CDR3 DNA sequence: TGTGCCAGCAGTCTCGGACAGGGGGCAACAGATACGCAGTATTTT. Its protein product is CASSLGQGATDTQYF.

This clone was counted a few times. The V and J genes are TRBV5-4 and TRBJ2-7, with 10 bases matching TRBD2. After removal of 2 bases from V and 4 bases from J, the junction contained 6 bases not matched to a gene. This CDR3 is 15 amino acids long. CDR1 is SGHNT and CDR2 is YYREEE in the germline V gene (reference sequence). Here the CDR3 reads CASSLSLAGEYEQYF. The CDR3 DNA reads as TGTGCCAGCAGCTTATCCCTAGCGGGAGAATACGAGCAGTACTTC.

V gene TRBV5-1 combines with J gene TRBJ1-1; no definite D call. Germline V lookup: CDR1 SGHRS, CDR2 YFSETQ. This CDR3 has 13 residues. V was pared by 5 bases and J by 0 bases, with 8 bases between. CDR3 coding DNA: TGCGCCAGCAGAGACAACATGAACACTGAAGCTTTCTTT. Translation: CASRDNMNTEAFF.

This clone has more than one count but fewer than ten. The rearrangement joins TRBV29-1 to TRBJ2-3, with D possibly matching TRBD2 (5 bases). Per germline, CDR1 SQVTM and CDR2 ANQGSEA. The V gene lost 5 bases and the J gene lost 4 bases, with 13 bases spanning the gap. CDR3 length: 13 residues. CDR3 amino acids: CSVPEREPDTQYF. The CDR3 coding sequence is TGCAGCGTTCCCGAGAGGGAGCCAGATACGCAGTATTTT.

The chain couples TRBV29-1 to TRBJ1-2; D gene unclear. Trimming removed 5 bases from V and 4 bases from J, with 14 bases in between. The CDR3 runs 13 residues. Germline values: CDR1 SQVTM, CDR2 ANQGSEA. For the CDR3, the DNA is TGCAGCGTTAGTGCCGGGGTCAGCTATGGCTACACCTTC. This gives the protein CSVSAGVSYGYTF.

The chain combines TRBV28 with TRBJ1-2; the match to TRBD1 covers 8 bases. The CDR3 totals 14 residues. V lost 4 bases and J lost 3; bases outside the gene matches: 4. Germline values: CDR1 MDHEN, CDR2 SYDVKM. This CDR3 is CASSSTGADYGYTF. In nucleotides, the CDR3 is TGTGCCAGCAGTTCGACAGGGGCAGACTATGGCTACACCTTC.

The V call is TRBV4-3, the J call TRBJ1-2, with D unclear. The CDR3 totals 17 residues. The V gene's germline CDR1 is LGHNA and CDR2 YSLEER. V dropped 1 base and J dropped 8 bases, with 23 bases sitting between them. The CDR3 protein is CASSQVKRRATLSGYTF. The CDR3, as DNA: TGCGCCAGCAGCCAAGTAAAAAGGAGGGCCACATTGAGCGGCTACACCTTC.

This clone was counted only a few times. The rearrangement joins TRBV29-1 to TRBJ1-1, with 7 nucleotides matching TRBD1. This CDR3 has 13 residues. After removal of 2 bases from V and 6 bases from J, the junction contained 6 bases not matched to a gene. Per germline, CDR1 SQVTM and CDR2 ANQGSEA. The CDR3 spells CSVENSQGAEAFF. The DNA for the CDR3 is TGCAGCGTTGAAAATAGCCAGGGGGCTGAAGCTTTCTTT.